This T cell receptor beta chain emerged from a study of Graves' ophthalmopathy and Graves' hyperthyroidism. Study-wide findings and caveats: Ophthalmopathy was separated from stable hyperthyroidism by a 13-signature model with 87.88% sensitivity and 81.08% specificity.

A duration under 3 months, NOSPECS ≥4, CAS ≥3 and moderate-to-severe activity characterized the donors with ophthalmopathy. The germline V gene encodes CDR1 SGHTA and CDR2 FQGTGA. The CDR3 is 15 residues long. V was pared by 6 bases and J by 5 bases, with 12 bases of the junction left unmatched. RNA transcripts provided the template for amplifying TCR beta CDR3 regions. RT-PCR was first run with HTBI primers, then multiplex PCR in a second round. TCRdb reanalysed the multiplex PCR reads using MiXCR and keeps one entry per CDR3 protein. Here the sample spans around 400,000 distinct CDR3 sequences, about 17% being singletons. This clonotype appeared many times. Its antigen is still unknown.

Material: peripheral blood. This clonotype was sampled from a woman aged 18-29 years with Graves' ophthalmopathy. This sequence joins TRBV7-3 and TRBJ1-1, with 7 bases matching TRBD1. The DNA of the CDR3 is TGTGCCAGCAGTTTGATCCGACAGGGACGGACTGAAGCTTTCTTT. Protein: CASSLIRQGRTEAFF.